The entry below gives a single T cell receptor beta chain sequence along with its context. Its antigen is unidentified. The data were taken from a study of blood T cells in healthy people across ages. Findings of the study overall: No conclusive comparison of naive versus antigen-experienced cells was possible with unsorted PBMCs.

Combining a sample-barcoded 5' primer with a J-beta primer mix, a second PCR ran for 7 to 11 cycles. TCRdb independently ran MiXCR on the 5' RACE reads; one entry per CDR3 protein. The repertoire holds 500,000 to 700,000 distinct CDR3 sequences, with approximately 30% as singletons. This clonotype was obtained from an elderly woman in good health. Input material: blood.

In DNA, the CDR3 is TGTGCCTGGAGTTCCCCCGGGACAGGGTACTACGAGCAGTACTTC. It translates to CAWSSPGTGYYEQYF. The V gene is TRBV30, the J gene TRBJ2-7, with TRBD1 matching over 9 bases. Germline lookup yields CDR1 GTSNPN and CDR2 SVGIG (reference sequence). V was pared by 2 bases and J by 3 bases, with 8 bases of the junction left unmatched. The CDR3 consists of 15 residues.